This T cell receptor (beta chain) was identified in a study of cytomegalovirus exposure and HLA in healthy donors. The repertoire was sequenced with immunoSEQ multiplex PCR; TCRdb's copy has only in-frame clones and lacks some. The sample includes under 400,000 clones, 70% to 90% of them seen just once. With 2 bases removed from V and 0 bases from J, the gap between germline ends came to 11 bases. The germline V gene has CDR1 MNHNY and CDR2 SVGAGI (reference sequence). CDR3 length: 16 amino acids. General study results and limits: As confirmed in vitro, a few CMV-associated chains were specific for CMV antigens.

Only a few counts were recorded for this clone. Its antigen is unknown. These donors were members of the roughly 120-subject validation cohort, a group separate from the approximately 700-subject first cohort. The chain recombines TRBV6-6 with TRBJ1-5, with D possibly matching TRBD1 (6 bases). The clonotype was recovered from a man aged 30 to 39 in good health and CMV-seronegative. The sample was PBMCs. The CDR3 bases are TGTGCCAGCAGTTACGGGGACATCTATAGCAATCAGCCCCAGCATTTT. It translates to CASSYGDIYSNQPQHF.